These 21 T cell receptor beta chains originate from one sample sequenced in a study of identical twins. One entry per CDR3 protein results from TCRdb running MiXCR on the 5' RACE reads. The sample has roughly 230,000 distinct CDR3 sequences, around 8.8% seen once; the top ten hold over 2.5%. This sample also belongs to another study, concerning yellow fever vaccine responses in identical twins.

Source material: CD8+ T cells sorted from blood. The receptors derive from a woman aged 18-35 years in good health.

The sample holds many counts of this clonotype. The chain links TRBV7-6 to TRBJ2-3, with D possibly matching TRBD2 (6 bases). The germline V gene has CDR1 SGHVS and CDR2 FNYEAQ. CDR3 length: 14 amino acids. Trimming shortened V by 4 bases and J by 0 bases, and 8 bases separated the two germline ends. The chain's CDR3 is CASSSRDSTDTQYF. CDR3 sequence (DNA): TGTGCCAGCAGCTCGCGGGACAGCACAGATACGCAGTATTTT.

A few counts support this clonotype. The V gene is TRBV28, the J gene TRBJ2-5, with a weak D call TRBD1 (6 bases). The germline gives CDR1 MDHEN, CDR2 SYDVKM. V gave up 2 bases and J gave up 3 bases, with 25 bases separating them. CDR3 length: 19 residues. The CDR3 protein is CASSLTTRGHSTPEETQYF. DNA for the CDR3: TGTGCCAGCAGTTTAACCACTCGGGGACACTCCACTCCCGAAGAGACCCAGTACTTC.

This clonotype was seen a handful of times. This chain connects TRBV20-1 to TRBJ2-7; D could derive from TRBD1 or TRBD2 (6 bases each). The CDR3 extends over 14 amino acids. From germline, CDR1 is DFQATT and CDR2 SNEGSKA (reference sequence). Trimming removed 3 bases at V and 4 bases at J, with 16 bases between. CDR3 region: CSARRGEALYEQYF. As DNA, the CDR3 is TGCAGTGCTAGGAGGGGGGAGGCTCTTTACGAGCAGTACTTC.

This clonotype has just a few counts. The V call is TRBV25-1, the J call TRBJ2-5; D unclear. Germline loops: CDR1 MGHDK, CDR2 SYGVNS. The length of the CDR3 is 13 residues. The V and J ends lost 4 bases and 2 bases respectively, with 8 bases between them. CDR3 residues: CASSVGSQETQYF. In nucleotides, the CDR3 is TGTGCCAGCAGTGTAGGGTCTCAAGAGACCCAGTACTTC.

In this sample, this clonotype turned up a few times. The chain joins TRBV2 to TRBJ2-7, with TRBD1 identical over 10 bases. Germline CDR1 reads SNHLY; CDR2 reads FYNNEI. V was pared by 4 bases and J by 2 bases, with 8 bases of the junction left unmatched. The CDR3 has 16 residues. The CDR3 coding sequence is TGTGCCAGCAGTGGCCTTTCCGGGACAGGGGCCTACGAGCAGTACTTC. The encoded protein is CASSGLSGTGAYEQYF.

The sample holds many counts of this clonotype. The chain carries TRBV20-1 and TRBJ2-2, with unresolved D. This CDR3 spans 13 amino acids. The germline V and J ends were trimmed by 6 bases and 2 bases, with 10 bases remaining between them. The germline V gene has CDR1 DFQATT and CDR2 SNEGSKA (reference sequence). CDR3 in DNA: TGCAGTGCGAATCTCCATAACACCGGGGAGCTGTTTTTT. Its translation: CSANLHNTGELFF.

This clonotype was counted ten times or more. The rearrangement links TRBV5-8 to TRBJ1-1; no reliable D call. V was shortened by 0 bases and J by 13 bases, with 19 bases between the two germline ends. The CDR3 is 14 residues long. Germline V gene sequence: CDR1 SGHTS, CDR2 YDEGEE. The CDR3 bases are TGTGCCAGCAGCTTGGGGCGGTATGGACTCATCGGTTTCTTT. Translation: CASSLGRYGLIGFF.

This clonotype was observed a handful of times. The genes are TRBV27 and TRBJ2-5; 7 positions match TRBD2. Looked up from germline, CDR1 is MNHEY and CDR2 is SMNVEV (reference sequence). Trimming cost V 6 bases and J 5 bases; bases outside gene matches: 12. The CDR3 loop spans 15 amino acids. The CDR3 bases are TGTGCCAGCAGCCCCGGGACTAACCAATGGGAGACCCAGTACTTC. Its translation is CASSPGTNQWETQYF.

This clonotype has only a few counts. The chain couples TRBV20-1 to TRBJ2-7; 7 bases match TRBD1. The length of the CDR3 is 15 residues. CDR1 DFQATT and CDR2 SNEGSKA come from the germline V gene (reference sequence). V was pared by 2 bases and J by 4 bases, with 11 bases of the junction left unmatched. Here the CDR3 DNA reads TGCAGTGCTAGATCTATACAGGGGAATTTGTACGAGCAGTACTTC. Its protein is CSARSIQGNLYEQYF.

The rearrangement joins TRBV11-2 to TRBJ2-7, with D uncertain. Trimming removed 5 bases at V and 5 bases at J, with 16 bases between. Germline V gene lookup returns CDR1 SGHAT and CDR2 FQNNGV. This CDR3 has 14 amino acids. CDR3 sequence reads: CASSPSLVRDEQYF. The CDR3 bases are TGTGCCAGCAGCCCTAGTCTAGTTAGAGACGAGCAGTACTTC.

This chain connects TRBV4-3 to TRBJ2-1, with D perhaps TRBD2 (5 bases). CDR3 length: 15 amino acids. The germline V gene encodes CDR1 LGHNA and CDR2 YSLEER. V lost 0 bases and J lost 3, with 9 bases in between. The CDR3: CASSQDSGIYNEQFF. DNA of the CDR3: TGCGCCAGCAGCCAAGATTCCGGGATCTACAATGAGCAGTTCTTC.

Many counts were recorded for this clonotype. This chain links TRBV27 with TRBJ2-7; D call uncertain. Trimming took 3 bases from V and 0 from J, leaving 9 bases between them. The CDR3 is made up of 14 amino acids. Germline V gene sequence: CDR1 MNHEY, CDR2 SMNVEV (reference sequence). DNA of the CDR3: TGTGCCAGCAGTTTCACATCCGACTCCTACGAGCAGTACTTC. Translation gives CASSFTSDSYEQYF.

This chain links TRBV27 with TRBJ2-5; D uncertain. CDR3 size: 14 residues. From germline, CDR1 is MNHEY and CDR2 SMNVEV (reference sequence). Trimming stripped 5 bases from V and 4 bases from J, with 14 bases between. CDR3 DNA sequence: TGTGCCAGCAGTCCCCGTCTGAGTGGAGAGACCCAGTACTTC. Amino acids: CASSPRLSGETQYF.

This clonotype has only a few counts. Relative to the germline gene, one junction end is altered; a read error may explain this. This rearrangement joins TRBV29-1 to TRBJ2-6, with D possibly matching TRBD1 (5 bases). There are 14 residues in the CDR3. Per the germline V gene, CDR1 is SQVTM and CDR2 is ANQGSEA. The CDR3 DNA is TGCAGCGCTGAAGACAGCTCTGGGGCCAACGTCCTGACTTTC. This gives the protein CSAEDSSGANVLTF.

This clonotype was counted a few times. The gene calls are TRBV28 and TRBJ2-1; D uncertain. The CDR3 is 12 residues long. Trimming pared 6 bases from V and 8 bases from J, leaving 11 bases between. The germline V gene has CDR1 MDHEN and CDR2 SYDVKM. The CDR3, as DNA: TGTGCCAGCAGACGACACGGTGATGAGCAGTTCTTC. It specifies CASRRHGDEQFF.

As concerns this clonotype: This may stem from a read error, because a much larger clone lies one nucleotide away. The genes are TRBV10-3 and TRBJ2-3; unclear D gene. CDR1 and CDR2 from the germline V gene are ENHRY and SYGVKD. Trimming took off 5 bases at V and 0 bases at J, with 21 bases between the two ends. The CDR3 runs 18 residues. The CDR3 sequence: CAISKPPGGQISTDTQYF. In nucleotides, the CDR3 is TGTGCCATCAGTAAGCCCCCGGGTGGGCAGATTAGCACAGATACGCAGTATTTT.

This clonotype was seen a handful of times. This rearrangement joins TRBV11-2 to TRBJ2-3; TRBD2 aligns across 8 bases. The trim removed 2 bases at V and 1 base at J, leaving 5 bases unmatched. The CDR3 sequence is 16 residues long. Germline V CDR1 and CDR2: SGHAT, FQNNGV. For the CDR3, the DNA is TGTGCCAGCAGCTTACCCCTTAGCGGGGGCACAGATACGCAGTATTTT. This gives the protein CASSLPLSGGTDTQYF.

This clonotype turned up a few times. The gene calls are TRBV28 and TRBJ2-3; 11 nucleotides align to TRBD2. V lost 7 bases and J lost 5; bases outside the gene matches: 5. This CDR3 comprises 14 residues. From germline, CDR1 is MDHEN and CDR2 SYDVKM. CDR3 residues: CASKASGRLDTQYF. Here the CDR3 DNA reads TGTGCCAGCAAGGCTAGCGGGAGGTTAGATACGCAGTATTTT.

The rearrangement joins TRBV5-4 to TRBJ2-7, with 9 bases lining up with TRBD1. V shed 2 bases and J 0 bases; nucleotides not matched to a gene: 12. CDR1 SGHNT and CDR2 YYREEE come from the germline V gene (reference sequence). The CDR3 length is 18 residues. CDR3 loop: CASSFPRDRVQNSYEQYF. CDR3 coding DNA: TGTGCCAGCAGCTTCCCCCGGGACAGGGTTCAAAACTCCTACGAGCAGTACTTC.

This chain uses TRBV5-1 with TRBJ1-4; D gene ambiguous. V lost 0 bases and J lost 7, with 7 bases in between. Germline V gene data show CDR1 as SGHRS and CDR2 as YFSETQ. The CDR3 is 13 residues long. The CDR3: CASSLGSGEKLFF. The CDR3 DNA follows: TGCGCCAGCAGCTTGGGGAGTGGTGAAAAACTGTTTTTT. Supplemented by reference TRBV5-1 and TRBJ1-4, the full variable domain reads KAGVTQTPRYLIKTRGQQVTLSCSPISGHRSVSWYQQTPGQGLQFLFEYFSETQRNKGNFPGRFSGRQFSNSRSEMNVSTLELGDSALYLCASSLGSGEKLFFGSGTQLSVL.

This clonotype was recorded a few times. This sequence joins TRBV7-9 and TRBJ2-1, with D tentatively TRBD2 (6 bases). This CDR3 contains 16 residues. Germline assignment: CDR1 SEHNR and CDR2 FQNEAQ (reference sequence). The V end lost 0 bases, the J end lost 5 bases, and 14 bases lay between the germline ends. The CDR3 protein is CASSLAFSLAHNEQFF. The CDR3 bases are TGTGCCAGCAGCTTAGCTTTCAGTCTAGCGCACAATGAGCAGTTCTTC.